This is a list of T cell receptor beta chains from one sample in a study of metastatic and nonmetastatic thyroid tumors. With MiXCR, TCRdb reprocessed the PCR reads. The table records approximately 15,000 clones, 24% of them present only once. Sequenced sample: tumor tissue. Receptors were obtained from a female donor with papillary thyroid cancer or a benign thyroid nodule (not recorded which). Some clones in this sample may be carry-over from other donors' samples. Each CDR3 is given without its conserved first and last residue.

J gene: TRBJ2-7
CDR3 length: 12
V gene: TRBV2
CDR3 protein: ASRRGLAEYEQY

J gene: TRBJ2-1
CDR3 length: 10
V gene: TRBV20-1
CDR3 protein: SARWGGNEQF

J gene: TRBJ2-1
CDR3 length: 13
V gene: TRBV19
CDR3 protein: ASSRTSGSQNEQF

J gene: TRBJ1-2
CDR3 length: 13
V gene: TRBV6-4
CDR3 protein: ASSPNWGWGYGYT

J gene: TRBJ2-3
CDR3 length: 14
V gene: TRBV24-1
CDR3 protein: ATSDPLGASTDTQY

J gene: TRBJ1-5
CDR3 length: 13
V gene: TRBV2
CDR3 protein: ASRRTGGGNQPQH

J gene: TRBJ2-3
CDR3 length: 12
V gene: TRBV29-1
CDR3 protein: SVSLAGATDTQY

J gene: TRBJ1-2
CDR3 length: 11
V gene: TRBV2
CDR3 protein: ASLKGQNYGYT

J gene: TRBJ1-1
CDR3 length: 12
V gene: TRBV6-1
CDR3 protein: ASSEAHSNTGAF

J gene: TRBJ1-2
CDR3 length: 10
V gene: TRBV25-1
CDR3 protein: ASRLANYGYT

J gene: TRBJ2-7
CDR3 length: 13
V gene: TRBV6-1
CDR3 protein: ASSPGTGGPYEQY

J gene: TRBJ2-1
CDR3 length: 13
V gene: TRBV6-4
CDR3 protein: ASSQGLAVYEVQF

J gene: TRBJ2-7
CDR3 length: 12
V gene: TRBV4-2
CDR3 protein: ASSQDTGVGEQY

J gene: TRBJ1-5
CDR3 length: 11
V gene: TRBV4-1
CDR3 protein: ASSQDLDRAQH

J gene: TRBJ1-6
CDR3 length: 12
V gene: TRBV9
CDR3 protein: ASSGGQDNSPLH

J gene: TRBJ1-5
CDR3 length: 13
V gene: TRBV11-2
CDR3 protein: ASSLTQGTGQPQH

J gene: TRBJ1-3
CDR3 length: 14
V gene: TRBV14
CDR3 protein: ASSQARRSSGNTIY

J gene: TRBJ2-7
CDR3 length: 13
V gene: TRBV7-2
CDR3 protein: ASRSGLAASYEQY

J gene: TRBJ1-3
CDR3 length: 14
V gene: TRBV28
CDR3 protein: ASSLAGALSGNTIY

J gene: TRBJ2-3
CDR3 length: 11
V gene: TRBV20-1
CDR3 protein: SAKRGGTDTQY

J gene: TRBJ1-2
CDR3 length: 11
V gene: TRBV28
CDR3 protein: ASSSTGSWGYT

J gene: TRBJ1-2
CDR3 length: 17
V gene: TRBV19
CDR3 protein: ASSPSGEQGANVSYGYT

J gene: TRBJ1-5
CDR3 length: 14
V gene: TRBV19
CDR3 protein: ASSTNRQGANQPQH

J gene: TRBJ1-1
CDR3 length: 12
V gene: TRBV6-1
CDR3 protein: ASSEGGGHTEAF

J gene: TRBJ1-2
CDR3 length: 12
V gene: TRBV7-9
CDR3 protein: ASSSLDTGDGYT

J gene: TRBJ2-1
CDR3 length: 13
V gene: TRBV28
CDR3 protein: ARSFTRGGSREQF

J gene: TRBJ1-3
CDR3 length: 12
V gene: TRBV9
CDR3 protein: ANSGPPAGNTIY

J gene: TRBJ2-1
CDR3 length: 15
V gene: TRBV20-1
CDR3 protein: SAWTGGYVGGDNEQF

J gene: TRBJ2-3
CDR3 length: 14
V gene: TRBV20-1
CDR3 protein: SASRGTASSADTQY